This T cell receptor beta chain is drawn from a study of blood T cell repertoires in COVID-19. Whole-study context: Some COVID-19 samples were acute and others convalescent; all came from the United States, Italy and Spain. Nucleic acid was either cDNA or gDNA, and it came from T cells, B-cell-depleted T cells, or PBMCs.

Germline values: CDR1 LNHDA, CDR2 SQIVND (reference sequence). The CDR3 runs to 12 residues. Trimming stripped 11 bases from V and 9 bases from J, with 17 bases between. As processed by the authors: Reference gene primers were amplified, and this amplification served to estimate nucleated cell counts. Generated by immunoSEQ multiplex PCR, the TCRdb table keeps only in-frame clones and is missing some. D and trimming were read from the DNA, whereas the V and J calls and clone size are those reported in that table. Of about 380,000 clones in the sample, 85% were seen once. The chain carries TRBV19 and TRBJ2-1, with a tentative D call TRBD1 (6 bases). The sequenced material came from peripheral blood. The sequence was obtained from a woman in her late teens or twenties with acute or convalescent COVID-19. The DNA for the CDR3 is TGTGCCGCCGGCAGGGGCGAGGGTGAGCAGTTCTTC. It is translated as CAAGRGEGEQFF.